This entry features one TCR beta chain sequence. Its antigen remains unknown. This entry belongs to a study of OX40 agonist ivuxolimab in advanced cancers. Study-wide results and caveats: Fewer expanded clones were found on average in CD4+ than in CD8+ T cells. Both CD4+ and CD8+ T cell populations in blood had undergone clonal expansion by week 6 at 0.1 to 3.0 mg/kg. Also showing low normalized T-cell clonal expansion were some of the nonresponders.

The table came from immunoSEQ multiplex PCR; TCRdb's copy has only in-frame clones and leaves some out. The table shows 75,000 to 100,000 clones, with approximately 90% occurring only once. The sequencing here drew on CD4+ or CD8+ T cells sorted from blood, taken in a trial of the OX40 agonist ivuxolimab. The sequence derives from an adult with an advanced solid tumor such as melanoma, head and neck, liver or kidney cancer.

The chain's CDR3 is CASSLAPEGYEQYF. The CDR3 nucleotides are TGTGCCAGCAGCTTAGCACCCGAGGGCTACGAGCAGTACTTC. The V gene is TRBV11-2, the J gene TRBJ2-7, with TRBD2 as a possible D gene (5 bases). CDR1 and CDR2 (germline): SGHAT, FQNNGV. This CDR3 has 14 residues. Trimming removed 1 base at V and 3 bases at J, with 10 bases between.